These 8 T cell receptor beta chains came from one sample sequenced in a study of shared clonotypes between healthy human individuals (dated by TCRdb to 2020 to 2021). Library creation used the immunoSEQ multiplex PCR assay. In TCRdb, the immuneACCESS table is reduced to in-frame sequences with V and J assigned. These tables do not hold every clone; where another copy was compared, an unresolved V gene accounts for under half, and the others remain unexplained. The sample table contains about 1.5 million clones; only one count was recorded for roughly 96% of them. The top ten constitute roughly 1.2% of the sample. Sequencing input: naive CD4+ T cells sorted from blood. The sample's cell subset or site label is to be understood as: CD45RA+ positively selected. The receptors come from a man under 40 in good health.

The chain uses TRBV2 and TRBJ2-1; 8 nucleotides align to TRBD2. Germline-derived CDR1 and CDR2 are SNHLY and FYNNEI. The junction had 4 bases not matched to a gene; V was cut back by 0 bases and J by 3 bases. There are 16 residues in the CDR3. The CDR3 here is CASSEALAGNYNEQFF. The CDR3 nucleotides read TGTGCCAGCAGTGAAGCGCTAGCGGGTAACTACAATGAGCAGTTCTTC.

The V gene is TRBV28, the J gene TRBJ2-7; 16 bases line up with TRBD2. CDR1 is MDHEN and CDR2 is SYDVKM in the germline V gene. This CDR3 region has 16 residues. Trimming removed 4 bases from V and 3 bases from J; junction bases left unmatched: 3. CDR3 coding DNA: TGTGCCAGCAGTTCGGGGACTAGCGGGAGGGGCTACGAGCAGTACTTC. Encoded protein: CASSSGTSGRGYEQYF.

The rearrangement joins TRBV5-5 to TRBJ2-2; weak D call: TRBD1 (6 bases). Per germline, CDR1 SGHKS and CDR2 YYEKEE (reference sequence). CDR3 size: 14 residues. Trimming cost V 3 bases and J 6 bases, with 12 bases left between them. The CDR3 DNA follows: TGTGCCAGCAGCTCCCTCGCAGGGGCCGGGGAGCTGTTTTTT. Its protein product is CASSSLAGAGELFF.

The chain employs TRBV6-5 and TRBJ2-5; TRBD1 agrees at 11 bases. This CDR3 comprises 15 residues. In germline, CDR1 is MNHEY, CDR2 SVGAGI. The V gene end was trimmed by 6 bases and the J gene end by 5 bases; junction bases not matched to a gene: 8. As DNA, the CDR3 is TGTGCCAGCAGCAGTGGACAGGGGGCGCGGGAGACCCAGTACTTC. This encodes CASSSGQGARETQYF.

J is TRBJ1-3 and V is TRBV6-5; the D gene is possibly TRBD1 (5 bases). Germline assignment: CDR1 MNHEY and CDR2 SVGAGI. The CDR3 is made up of 14 amino acids. The V and J ends lost 2 bases and 3 bases respectively, with 8 bases between them. DNA for the CDR3: TGTGCCAGCAGTTACGGGGGGATTGGAAACACCATATATTTT. It encodes CASSYGGIGNTIYF.

The V and J genes are TRBV7-8 and TRBJ2-7; D possibly corresponds to TRBD1 (6 bases). Germline V gene sequence: CDR1 SGHVS, CDR2 FQNEAQ. CDR3 length equals 16 residues. The V end was cut by 2 bases, the J end by 3 bases, with 17 bases between. The CDR3 here is CASSLRPTGTHYEQYF. CDR3 coding DNA: TGTGCCAGCAGCTTAAGGCCAACAGGGACCCACTACGAGCAGTACTTC.

The J gene is TRBJ2-7, the V gene TRBV5-1, with D unclear. CDR1 and CDR2 (germline): SGHRS, YFSETQ. The CDR3 loop spans 17 amino acids. V was clipped by 0 bases and J by 0 bases, with 16 bases between them. DNA for the CDR3: TGCGCCAGCAGCTTGGGGGCGAATGAAATGGGCTCCTACGAGCAGTACTTC. Its translation is CASSLGANEMGSYEQYF.

The V gene is TRBV5-4, the J gene TRBJ2-3; D may match TRBD1 or TRBD2 (6 bases each). This CDR3 is 15 amino acids long. With 3 bases removed from V and 4 bases from J, the gap between germline ends came to 15 bases. Germline CDR1 reads SGHNT; CDR2 reads YYREEE (reference sequence). This CDR3 is CASSSTRGAADTQYF. The CDR3 coding sequence is TGTGCCAGCAGCTCGACTAGGGGGGCAGCAGATACGCAGTATTTT.